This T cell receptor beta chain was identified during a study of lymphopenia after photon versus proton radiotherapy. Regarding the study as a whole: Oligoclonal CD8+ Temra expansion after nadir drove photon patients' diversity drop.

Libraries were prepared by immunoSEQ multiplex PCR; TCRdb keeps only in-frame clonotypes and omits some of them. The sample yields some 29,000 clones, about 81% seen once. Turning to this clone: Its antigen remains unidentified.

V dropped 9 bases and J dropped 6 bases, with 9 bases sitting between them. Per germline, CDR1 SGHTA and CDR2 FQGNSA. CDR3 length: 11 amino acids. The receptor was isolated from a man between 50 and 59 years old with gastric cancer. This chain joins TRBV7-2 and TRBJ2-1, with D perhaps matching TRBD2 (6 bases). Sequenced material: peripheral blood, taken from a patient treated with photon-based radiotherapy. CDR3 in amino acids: CASAGINEQFF. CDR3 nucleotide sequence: TGTGCCAGTGCGGGGATCAATGAGCAGTTCTTC.